This TCR beta chain was sequenced in a study of OX40 agonist ivuxolimab in advanced cancers. General study findings and limits: Blood T cells, both CD4+ and CD8+, expanded clonally by week 6 at 0.1 to 3.0 mg/kg.

V lost 6 bases and J lost 1; bases outside the gene matches: 0. The length of the CDR3 is 14 residues. The germline gives CDR1 MNHNY, CDR2 SVGAGI (reference sequence). Measured with immunoSEQ multiplex PCR; TCRdb has only the in-frame clones, and not every one. Of about 53,000 clones in the sample, 84% are singletons; the top ten hold around 4.6%. Any history of autoimmune disease or systemic immunosuppression disqualified patients. Remarks on this clone: The antigen is not known.

Sequencing used CD4+ or CD8+ T cells sorted from blood, obtained in a trial of the OX40 agonist ivuxolimab. The clonotype was recovered from an adult with an advanced solid tumor such as melanoma, head and neck, liver or kidney cancer. V gene TRBV6-6 combines with J gene TRBJ2-3, with 11 bases lining up with TRBD2. The CDR3 sequence is CASRLAGGTDTQYF. In DNA, the CDR3 is TGTGCCAGCAGACTAGCGGGGGGCACAGATACGCAGTATTTT.